A selection of T cell receptor beta chains follows, all from one sample in a study of Graves' ophthalmopathy and Graves' hyperthyroidism. One entry per CDR3 protein, called by TCRdb with MiXCR from the multiplex PCR reads. The table lists approximately 410,000 distinct CDR3 sequences, about 16% of them singletons. Sequencing was carried out using peripheral blood. These receptors were obtained from a woman between 18 and 29 years old with stable Graves' hyperthyroidism. The CDR3 runs from the conserved cysteine through the conserved F or W. The D gene is left open where the match is weak. The size of a clone is reported for some rows only, either as once, few or many, or as a class for expanded clones.

TRBV19	TRBJ1-5	once	NA	CASSAAYSNQPQHF	TGTGCCAGTAGTGCGGCCTATAGCAATCAGCCCCAGCATTTT
TRBV19	TRBJ2-2	NA	NA	CASSIDPLGPGELFF	TGTGCCAGTAGTATAGACCCACTGGGACCCGGGGAGCTGTTTTTT
TRBV12-3/TRBV12-4	TRBJ2-5	NA	NA	CASSLETVGTQYF	TGTGCCAGCAGTTTAGAAACTGTGGGGACCCAGTACTTC
TRBV3-1	TRBJ1-1	few	NA	CASSQSSQPLAFF	TGTGCCAGCAGCCAGTCGAGTCAACCGCTAGCTTTCTTT
TRBV9	TRBJ1-2	many	NA	CASSPRTDSNYGYTF	TGTGCCAGCAGCCCGAGGACAGATTCTAACTATGGCTACACCTTC
TRBV7-2	TRBJ1-1	many	NA	CASSLGLGTGGEAFF	TGTGCCAGCAGCTTAGGGCTTGGTACCGGGGGGGAAGCTTTCTTT
TRBV27	TRBJ1-1	many	NA	CASSLSGGVTEAFF	TGTGCCAGCAGTTTATCGGGCGGGGTCACTGAAGCTTTCTTT
TRBV29-1	TRBJ2-5	many	NA	CSVEEGTWEAQYF	TGCAGCGTGGAGGAGGGGACGTGGGAGGCCCAGTACTTC
TRBV12-3/TRBV12-4	TRBJ1-6	few	NA	CASSPGLGSPLHF	TGTGCCAGCAGTCCGGGTCTTGGTTCACCCCTCCACTTT
TRBV19	TRBJ2-2	NA	TRBD1	CASLGQGSNGELFF	TGTGCCAGTTTGGGACAGGGGTCGAACGGGGAGCTGTTTTTT
TRBV12-3/TRBV12-4	TRBJ1-2	many	NA	CASSSQGQVYGYTF	TGTGCCAGCAGTTCTCAGGGGCAGGTTTATGGCTACACCTTC
TRBV20-1	TRBJ1-6	many	TRBD1	CSAREGQGYSPLHF	TGCAGTGCTAGAGAGGGACAGGGGTACTCACCCCTCCACTTT
TRBV2	TRBJ2-2	NA	NA	CAGSRLAGELFF	TGTGCCGGCTCCCGCCTCGCCGGGGAGCTGTTTTTT
TRBV12-3/TRBV12-4	TRBJ1-2	many	NA	CASSLGSGFLSYTF	TGTGCCAGCAGTTTAGGATCCGGGTTTCTAAGCTACACCTTC
TRBV9	TRBJ1-2	NA	NA	CASSLSVDPNYGYTF	TGTGCCAGCAGCCTGTCAGTTGATCCTAACTATGGCTACACCTTC
TRBV12-3/TRBV12-4	TRBJ2-3	once	NA	CASSLRSWVITDTQYF	TGTGCCAGCAGTTTAAGGTCGTGGGTTATCACAGATACGCAGTATTTT
TRBV5-1	TRBJ2-5	few	NA	CASSLARGGQETQYF	TGCGCCAGCAGCTTGGCACGGGGCGGACAAGAGACCCAGTACTTC
TRBV7-9	TRBJ2-5	many	NA	CASSFRQQETQYF	TGTGCCAGCAGCTTTCGGCAGCAAGAGACCCAGTACTTC
TRBV11-2	TRBJ2-7	many	NA	CASARLSYEQYF	TGTGCCTCCGCCAGGCTCTCCTACGAGCAGTACTTC
TRBV19	TRBJ2-7	many	TRBD1	CASSPGTGVVYEQYF	TGTGCCAGTAGTCCCGGGACAGGGGTCGTTTACGAGCAGTACTTC
TRBV29-1	TRBJ2-2	few	NA	CSVEERAKPTGELFF	TGCAGCGTTGAAGAGAGGGCAAAACCCACCGGGGAGCTGTTTTTT
TRBV29-1	TRBJ2-7	few	NA	CSVEDSYYEQYF	TGCAGCGTTGAGGACTCCTACTACGAGCAGTACTTC
TRBV19	TRBJ1-2	many	TRBD1	CASSITRQGGGYTF	TGTGCCAGTAGTATAACCCGACAGGGAGGCGGCTACACCTTC
TRBV6-5	TRBJ1-4	many	NA	CASSWTGWEKLFF	TGTGCCAGCAGTTGGACGGGTTGGGAAAAACTGTTTTTT
TRBV6-6	TRBJ2-5	many	TRBD2	CASRAAGRGRLLAGGPGETQYF	TGTGCCAGCAGAGCCGCGGGCAGGGGGCGCTTGCTAGCGGGGGGGCCTGGGGAGACCCAGTACTTC
TRBV11-2	TRBJ2-2	few	NA	CASSPSPRRTPNTGELFF	TGTGCCAGCAGCCCCTCCCCCCGACGGACGCCGAACACCGGGGAGCTGTTTTTT
TRBV2	TRBJ1-1	many	NA	CASSSGHRSTEAFF	TGTGCCAGCAGTTCGGGACACCGGAGCACTGAAGCTTTCTTT
TRBV6-1	TRBJ2-4	NA	NA	CASSDLTGLGDIQYF	TGTGCCAGCAGTGACCTAACAGGGTTGGGAGACATTCAGTACTTC
TRBV6-2/TRBV6-3	TRBJ1-6	many	NA	CASSYDPRRESGNSPLHF	TGTGCCAGCAGTTACGACCCTAGAAGGGAATCGGGGAATTCACCCCTCCACTTT
TRBV15	TRBJ1-2	many	TRBD1	CATSRRGQGPYGYTF	TGTGCCACCAGCAGGAGGGGGCAGGGGCCCTATGGCTACACCTTC
TRBV24-1	TRBJ2-5	many	NA	CATSDPRTAMGQETQYF	TGTGCCACCAGTGATCCTCGGACAGCGATGGGGCAAGAGACCCAGTACTTC
TRBV24-1	TRBJ2-5	many	TRBD1	CATSDPTGTRETQYF	TGTGCCACCAGTGATCCGACAGGGACGAGAGAGACCCAGTACTTC
TRBV19	TRBJ1-3	many	NA	CASRQHRGAGNTIYF	TGTGCCAGTAGACAGCATAGGGGGGCTGGAAACACCATATATTTT
TRBV11-3	TRBJ2-5	many	NA	CASSLPTGLRETQYF	TGTGCCAGCAGCTTACCAACGGGACTCCGGGAGACCCAGTACTTC
TRBV24-1	TRBJ2-7	NA	TRBD2	CATSDRTSGSSEQYF	TGTGCCACCAGTGATAGGACTAGCGGGAGCTCCGAGCAGTACTTC
TRBV24-1	TRBJ2-2	many	TRBD1	CATSDPGQGLNTGELFF	TGTGCCACCAGTGATCCGGGACAGGGCCTAAACACCGGGGAGCTGTTTTTT
TRBV6-5	TRBJ1-6	NA	NA	CASSFSTGLSSPLHF	TGTGCCAGCAGTTTTTCTACAGGGCTCTCATCACCCCTCCACTTT
TRBV12-3/TRBV12-4	TRBJ2-7	many	TRBD2	CASGRTSGGYEQYF	TGTGCCAGCGGACGGACTAGCGGGGGATACGAGCAGTACTTC
TRBV7-3	TRBJ1-1	many	NA	CASSPGPAGIAEAFF	TGTGCCAGCAGTCCTGGTCCCGCGGGTATCGCTGAAGCTTTCTTT
TRBV20-1	TRBJ2-5	many	NA	CSATGDEETQYF	TGCAGTGCTACTGGGGATGAGGAGACCCAGTACTTC
TRBV5-1	TRBJ1-6	many	TRBD1	CASSVGGQGNSPLHF	TGCGCCAGCAGCGTAGGAGGACAGGGAAATTCACCCCTCCACTTT
TRBV27	TRBJ1-6	many	TRBD1	CARLGDRERSGNSPLHF	TGTGCCAGGTTGGGGGACAGGGAAAGGAGTGGAAATTCACCCCTCCACTTT
TRBV13	TRBJ1-2	many	NA	CASSLIGWPYGYTF	TGTGCCAGCAGCTTAATCGGGTGGCCCTATGGCTACACCTTC
TRBV2	TRBJ1-4	many	NA	CASRADSLNEKLFF	TGTGCCAGCAGAGCCGACAGTCTTAATGAAAAACTGTTTTTT
TRBV25-1	TRBJ1-1	many	TRBD1	CASSELRQGGTEAFF	TGTGCCAGCAGTGAATTACGGCAGGGGGGCACTGAAGCTTTCTTT
TRBV27	TRBJ1-6	many	NA	CASSLVRESSYNSPLHF	TGTGCCAGCAGTTTAGTGCGGGAGAGCTCCTATAATTCACCCCTCCACTTT
TRBV12-5	TRBJ1-1	many	NA	CASGSTPGRRNTEAFF	TGTGCTAGTGGTTCCACCCCGGGACGGCGGAACACTGAAGCTTTCTTT
TRBV2	TRBJ1-1	many	NA	CASLNSARDTEAFF	TGTGCCAGCTTAAACAGCGCTAGGGACACTGAAGCTTTCTTT
TRBV18	TRBJ1-1	few	NA	CASSPREGREPLGAFF	TGTGCCAGCTCCCCACGGGAGGGAAGGGAACCCTTGGGAGCTTTCTTT
TRBV20-1	TRBJ1-6	many	TRBD1	CSARRDRDNSPLHF	TGCAGTGCTAGAAGGGACAGAGATAATTCACCCCTCCACTTT
TRBV6-5	TRBJ1-2	many	NA	CASSYHPGRSNYGYTF	TGTGCCAGCAGTTACCATCCGGGCAGGTCTAACTATGGCTACACCTTC
TRBV7-6	TRBJ1-1	many	TRBD1	CASSPGGLFTEAFF	TGTGCCAGCAGTCCAGGGGGGCTTTTTACTGAAGCTTTCTTT
TRBV27	TRBJ1-6	NA	NA	CASSFGGTNSPLHF	TGTGCCAGCAGTTTCGGAGGGACTAATTCACCCCTCCACTTT
TRBV10-3	TRBJ2-7	many	TRBD1	CAIKRDRGQEEQYF	TGTGCCATCAAGCGGGACAGGGGGCAGGAGGAGCAGTACTTC
TRBV28	TRBJ2-1	NA	TRBD2	CASSTGTSGGTEQFF	TGTGCCAGCAGCACCGGGACTAGCGGGGGGACTGAGCAGTTCTTC
TRBV7-8	TRBJ2-5	many	TRBD1	CASSVTGDQETQYF	TGTGCCAGCAGCGTGACAGGGGACCAAGAGACCCAGTACTTC
TRBV20-1	TRBJ2-5	many	NA	CSASPGSKETQYF	TGCAGTGCTAGCCCAGGGAGTAAGGAGACCCAGTACTTC